These 23 T cell receptor beta chains were sequenced from one sample in a study of T cell repertoires in cytomegalovirus infection. TCRdb fed the reads into MiXCR, producing one record per CDR3 protein. The repertoire consists of 310,000 or so distinct CDR3 sequences, with 17% occurring once and the leading ten covering more than 10%. The sequencing input was PBMCs. All receptors derive from a human donor in good health (CMV status not recorded). Some clones in this sample may be carry-over from other donors' samples.

This clonotype was seen many times. The CDR3 is CASSLVLGETYEQYF. The CDR3 region has the DNA TGTGCCAGCAGCTTAGTTTTGGGGGAGACCTACGAGCAGTACTTC. The chain carries TRBV7-2 and TRBJ2-7; D possibly uses TRBD1 or TRBD2 (5 bases each). Trimming shortened V by 1 base and J by 2 bases, and 12 bases separated the two germline ends. Germline assignment: CDR1 SGHTA and CDR2 FQGNSA. This CDR3 contains 15 residues.

This clonotype was observed a few times. This chain links TRBV6-1 with TRBJ2-2; 7 nucleotides align to TRBD1. V lost 6 bases, J lost 2 bases, and 9 bases stayed unmatched. Germline CDR1 is MNHNS and CDR2 is SASEGT. This CDR3 contains 16 residues. CDR3 DNA sequence: TGTGCCAGCAGCCGGGACAGACTGGTAAACACCGGGGAGCTGTTTTTT. Translated: CASSRDRLVNTGELFF.

At least ten counts were recorded for this clonotype. This chain links TRBV6-2 or TRBV6-3 with TRBJ2-2; no definite D call. V lost 10 bases, J lost 6 bases, and 9 bases lay in between. The CDR3 is made up of 11 amino acids. Germline V gene lookup returns CDR1 MNHEY and CDR2 SVGEGT. The CDR3 spells CATSLAGELFF. The CDR3 bases are TGTGCCACCTCGCTTGCCGGGGAGCTGTTTTTT.

This clonotype was counted many times. The V gene is TRBV7-9, the J gene TRBJ2-1, with a tentative D call TRBD2 (5 bases). The length of the CDR3 is 14 residues. CDR1 and CDR2 (germline): SEHNR, FQNEAQ (reference sequence). The V gene lost 8 bases and the J gene lost 6 bases, with 17 bases spanning the gap. In nucleotides, the CDR3 is TGTGCCAGCTCCAAGGAGCAGCGGCGCAATGAGCAGTTCTTC. It codes for CASSKEQRRNEQFF.

The chain combines TRBV18 with TRBJ1-3; no clear D gene. There are 14 residues in the CDR3. Trimming stripped 3 bases from V and 2 bases from J, with 8 bases between. The V gene's germline CDR1 is KGHSH and CDR2 LQKENI. CDR3 sequence (DNA): TGTGCCAGCTCACCGGAGGCAGCTGGAAACACCATATATTTT. This encodes CASSPEAAGNTIYF.

This clonotype was picked up a small number of times. V is TRBV7-9 and J is TRBJ2-7; D not resolved. Germline CDR1 reads SEHNR; CDR2 reads FQNEAQ (reference sequence). The length of the CDR3 is 13 residues. V was pared by 5 bases and J by 6 bases, with 14 bases between. For the CDR3, the DNA is TGTGCCAGCAGCCCGCCTGGATGGGGCGAGCAGTACTTC. Translating gives CASSPPGWGEQYF.

This clonotype was detected only a few times. The rearrangement links TRBV10-3 to TRBJ1-1; 8 bases are a match to TRBD1. This CDR3 spans 15 amino acids. V shed 5 bases and J 3 bases; nucleotides not matched to a gene: 8. CDR1 is ENHRY, CDR2 SYGVKD, per germline. CDR3 protein: CAISPGTGLDTEAFF. The CDR3 nucleotides read TGTGCCATCAGTCCCGGGACAGGATTGGACACTGAAGCTTTCTTT.

This clonotype was observed a handful of times. The rearrangement uses TRBV7-9 and TRBJ2-2; no firm D call. This CDR3 is built from 16 residues. V was pared by 5 bases and J by 5 bases, with 18 bases between. CDR1 SEHNR and CDR2 FQNEAQ come from the germline V gene (reference sequence). In DNA form, the CDR3 reads TGTGCCAGCAGCCAACTGGACCGTCTCTTTACCGGGGAGCTGTTTTTT. Its translation: CASSQLDRLFTGELFF.

The rearrangement uses TRBV11-1 and TRBJ2-7; D not certain. CDR1 and CDR2 from the germline V gene are SGHAT and FQDESV (reference sequence). This CDR3 has 15 amino acids. The ends were cut back, 0 bases at V and 3 bases at J, with 12 bases in the middle. CDR3 in amino acids: CASSLAPGVDYEQYF. CDR3 DNA: TGTGCCAGCAGCTTAGCGCCAGGCGTAGACTACGAGCAGTACTTC.

The rearrangement joins TRBV6-5 to TRBJ2-3; no firm D call. Germline V gene sequence: CDR1 MNHEY, CDR2 SVGAGI. V lost 0 bases to trimming and J lost 2 bases, with 6 bases between them. This CDR3 is 14 amino acids long. The CDR3 sequence is CASSYSSTTDTQYF. DNA for the CDR3: TGTGCCAGCAGTTACTCGTCTACCACAGATACGCAGTATTTT.

This clonotype was seen ten or more times. This chain connects TRBV20-1 to TRBJ2-7, with TRBD1 matching 11 bases. The V gene's germline CDR1 is DFQATT and CDR2 SNEGSKA (reference sequence). The CDR3 runs to 15 residues. V gave up 4 bases and J gave up 3 bases; unmatched junction bases: 8. Written as DNA, the CDR3 is TGCAGTGCTATGGTGGGGGGGACAGGGGGCTACGAGCAGTACTTC. Residues: CSAMVGGTGGYEQYF.

The V and J genes are TRBV7-9 and TRBJ1-4, with D uncertain. Trimming shortened V by 1 base and J by 14 bases, and 14 bases separated the two germline ends. CDR1 SEHNR and CDR2 FQNEAQ come from the germline V gene (reference sequence). The CDR3 covers 13 residues. CDR3 amino acids: CASSLVPSLGLFF. As DNA, the CDR3 is TGTGCCAGCAGCTTAGTGCCCTCATTGGGGCTGTTTTTT.

The chain links TRBV12-3 or TRBV12-4 to TRBJ1-1; D remains unclear. This CDR3 comprises 14 residues. The V and J ends lost 6 bases and 0 bases respectively, with 11 bases between them. The CDR3 is CASRSGRLNTEAFF. CDR3 nucleotides: TGTGCCAGCAGATCGGGCAGGCTGAACACTGAAGCTTTCTTT.

The chain combines TRBV20-1 with TRBJ2-1, with 10 bases aligning to TRBD2. The CDR3 covers 16 residues. Looked up from germline, CDR1 is DFQATT and CDR2 is SNEGSKA (reference sequence). J lost 7 bases, V lost 0 bases, and 9 bases had no gene match. This CDR3 reads CSARDLRTSGENEQFF. The CDR3 region has the DNA TGCAGTGCTAGAGATCTCAGAACTAGCGGGGAGAATGAGCAGTTCTTC.

This clonotype has a handful of counts. J is TRBJ2-7 and V is TRBV11-2; D gene ambiguous. The CDR3 has 16 amino acids. Germline V gene lookup returns CDR1 SGHAT and CDR2 FQNNGV. V was clipped by 0 bases and J by 3 bases, with 15 bases between them. For the CDR3, the DNA is TGTGCCAGCAGCTTAGAGGATAGCTATCACTACTACGAGCAGTACTTC. Protein sequence: CASSLEDSYHYYEQYF. The complete variable domain, with remaining parts taken from reference TRBV11-2 and TRBJ2-7, reads EAGVAQSPRYKIIEKRQSVAFWCNPISGHATLYWYQQILGQGPKLLIQFQNNGVVDDSQLPKDRFSAERLKGVDSTLKIQPAKLEDSAVYLCASSLEDSYHYYEQYFGPGTRLTVT.

The sample holds a few counts of this clonotype. The chain is built from TRBV20-1 and TRBJ2-5, with D perhaps being TRBD1 or TRBD2 (6 bases each). In germline, CDR1 is DFQATT, CDR2 SNEGSKA (reference sequence). CDR3 size: 12 residues. V lost 8 bases, J lost 5 bases, and 15 bases lay in between. The CDR3 DNA is TGCAGTCTTTTAGGGGGAGGCGAGACCCAGTACTTC. Its protein is CSLLGGGETQYF.

The V gene is TRBV4-1, the J gene TRBJ2-3, with D possibly being TRBD2 (5 bases). In germline, CDR1 is MGHRA, CDR2 YSYEKL. This CDR3 is 14 amino acids long. Trimming stripped 1 base from V and 5 bases from J, with 10 bases between. CDR3 protein: CASSQGRAGDTQYF. In DNA form, the CDR3 reads TGCGCCAGCAGCCAAGGGCGGGCAGGAGATACGCAGTATTTT.

The V call is TRBV6-1, the J call TRBJ2-1; the D gene is possibly TRBD1 (6 bases). Germline V gene lookup returns CDR1 MNHNS and CDR2 SASEGT. Deletions cut 7 bases from V and 4 bases from J, with 17 bases between. The CDR3 spans 15 residues. The CDR3 loop is CASKLTGTIYNEQFF. The CDR3 nucleotides read TGTGCCAGCAAGTTAACGGGGACAATATACAATGAGCAGTTCTTC.

This chain connects TRBV5-1 to TRBJ2-5, with D possibly being TRBD1 (6 bases). Between the trimmed V and J ends, which lost 3 bases and 1 base, there was a span of 13 bases. This CDR3 has 15 amino acids. CDR1 and CDR2 (germline): SGHRS, YFSETQ. The CDR3 DNA follows: TGCGCCAGCAGCTCGACCGGGACACTCCAAGAGACCCAGTACTTC. It is translated as CASSSTGTLQETQYF.

This sequence joins TRBV7-3 and TRBJ2-3; 8 nucleotides align to TRBD2. CDR1 is SGHTA and CDR2 is FQGTGA in the germline V gene. The V gene end was trimmed by 2 bases and the J gene end by 4 bases; junction bases not matched to a gene: 5. The CDR3 is 15 residues long. CDR3 residues: CASSLGGLAADTQYF. In nucleotides, the CDR3 is TGTGCCAGCAGCTTAGGAGGACTAGCAGCAGATACGCAGTATTTT.

The rearrangement joins TRBV4-1 to TRBJ2-5; 12 bases match TRBD2. The V and J ends lost 5 bases and 1 base, in that order; junction bases with no gene match: 2. The CDR3 spans 15 residues. Germline CDR1 and CDR2: MGHRA and YSYEKL. CDR3 nucleotide sequence: TGCGCCAGCAGCTCACTAGCGGGGGGCCAAGAGACCCAGTACTTC. Protein: CASSSLAGGQETQYF.

This clonotype was seen more than once but under ten times. V and J are TRBV28 and TRBJ2-5; D not certain. The CDR3 spans 13 residues. Germline V gene sequence: CDR1 MDHEN, CDR2 SYDVKM. Trimming took 2 bases from V and 5 from J, leaving 9 bases between them. The CDR3 reads CASSLPVVETQYF. The DNA for the CDR3 is TGTGCCAGCAGTTTACCCGTAGTGGAGACCCAGTACTTC.

The table lists this clonotype with many counts. This chain connects TRBV7-2 to TRBJ2-1, with 7 nucleotides matching TRBD2. The CDR3 is 16 residues long. J lost 4 bases, V lost 5 bases, and 11 bases had no gene match. Germline CDR1 and CDR2: SGHTA and FQGNSA. The CDR3 spells CASSDRLAGFYNEQFF. The CDR3 DNA reads TGTGCCAGCAGCGATCGACTAGCAGGGTTTTACAATGAGCAGTTCTTC.